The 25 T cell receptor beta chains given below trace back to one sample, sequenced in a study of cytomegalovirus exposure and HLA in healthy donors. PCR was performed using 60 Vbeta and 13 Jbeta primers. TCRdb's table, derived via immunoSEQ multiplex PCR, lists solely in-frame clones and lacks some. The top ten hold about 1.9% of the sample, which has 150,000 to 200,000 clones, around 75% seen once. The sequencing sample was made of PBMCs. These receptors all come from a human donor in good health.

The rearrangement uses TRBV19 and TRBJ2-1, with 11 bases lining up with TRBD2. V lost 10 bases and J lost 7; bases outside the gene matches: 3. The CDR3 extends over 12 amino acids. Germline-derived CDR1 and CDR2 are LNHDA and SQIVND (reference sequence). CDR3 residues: CATSGGWNEQFF. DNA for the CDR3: TGTGCCACTAGCGGGGGGTGGAATGAGCAGTTCTTC. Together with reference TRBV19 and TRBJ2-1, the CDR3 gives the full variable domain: DGGITQSPKYLFRKEGQNVTLSCEQNLNHDAMYWYRQDPGQGLRLIYYSQIVNDFQKGDIAEGYSVSREKKESFPLTVTSAQKNPTAFYLCATSGGWNEQFFGPGTRLTVL.

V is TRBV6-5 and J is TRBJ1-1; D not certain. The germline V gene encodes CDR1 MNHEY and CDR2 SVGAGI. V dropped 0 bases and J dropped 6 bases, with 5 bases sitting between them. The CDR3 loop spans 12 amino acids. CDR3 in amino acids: CASSYSGAEAFF. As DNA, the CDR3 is TGTGCCAGCAGTTACTCGGGAGCTGAAGCTTTCTTT.

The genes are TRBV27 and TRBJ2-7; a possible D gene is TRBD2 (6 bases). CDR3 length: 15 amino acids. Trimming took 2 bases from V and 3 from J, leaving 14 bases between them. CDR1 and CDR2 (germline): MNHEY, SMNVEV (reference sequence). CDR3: CASSLGGEVIYEQYF. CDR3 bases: TGTGCCAGCAGTTTAGGTGGGGAGGTAATCTACGAGCAGTACTTC.

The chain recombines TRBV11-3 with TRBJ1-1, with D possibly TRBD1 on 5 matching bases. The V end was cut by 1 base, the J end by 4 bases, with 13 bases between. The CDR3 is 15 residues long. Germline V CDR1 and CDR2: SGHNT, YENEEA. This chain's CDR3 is CASSLGKGRGTEAFF. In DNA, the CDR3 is TGTGCCAGCAGCTTAGGTAAGGGTAGGGGCACTGAAGCTTTCTTT. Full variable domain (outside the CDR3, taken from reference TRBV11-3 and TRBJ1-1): EAGVVQSPRYKIIEKKQPVAFWCNPISGHNTLYWYLQNLGQGPELLIRYENEEAVDDSQLPKDRFSAERLKGVDSTLKIQPAELGDSAVYLCASSLGKGRGTEAFFGQGTRLTVV.

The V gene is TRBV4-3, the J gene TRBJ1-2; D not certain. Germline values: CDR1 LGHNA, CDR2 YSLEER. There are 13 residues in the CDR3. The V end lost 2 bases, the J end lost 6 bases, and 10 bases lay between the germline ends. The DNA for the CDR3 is TGCGCCAGCAGCCAACCAGGTTTCGATGGCTACACCTTC. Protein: CASSQPGFDGYTF.

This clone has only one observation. CDR3 sequence reads: CASLISGTGGGYGYTF. In nucleotides, the CDR3 is TGCGCCAGCTTGATCTCAGGGACAGGGGGCGGTTATGGCTACACCTTC. The V gene is TRBV10-1, the J gene TRBJ1-2; 12 bases are a match to TRBD1. The CDR3 extends over 16 amino acids. Germline V lookup: CDR1 WNHNN, CDR2 SYGVQD (reference sequence). J gave up 5 bases and V 8 bases, and 12 bases lay outside the gene matches.

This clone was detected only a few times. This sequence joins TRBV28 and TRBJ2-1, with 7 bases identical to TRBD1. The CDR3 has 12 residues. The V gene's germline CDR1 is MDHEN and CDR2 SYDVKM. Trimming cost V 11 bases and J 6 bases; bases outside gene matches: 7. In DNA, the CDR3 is TGTGCCGAACAGGGGATGGGCAATGAGCAGTTCTTC. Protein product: CAEQGMGNEQFF.

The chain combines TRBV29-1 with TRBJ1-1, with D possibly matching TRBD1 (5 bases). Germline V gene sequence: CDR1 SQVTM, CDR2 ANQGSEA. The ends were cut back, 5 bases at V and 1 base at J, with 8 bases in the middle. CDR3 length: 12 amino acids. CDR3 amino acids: CSVSRENTEAFF. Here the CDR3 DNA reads TGCAGCGTTTCCAGGGAGAACACTGAAGCTTTCTTT.

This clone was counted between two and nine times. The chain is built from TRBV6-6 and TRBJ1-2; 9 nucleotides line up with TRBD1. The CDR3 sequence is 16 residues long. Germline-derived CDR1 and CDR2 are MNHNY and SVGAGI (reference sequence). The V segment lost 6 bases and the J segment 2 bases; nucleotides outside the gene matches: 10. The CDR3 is CASSQSPGTGNYGYTF. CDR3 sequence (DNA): TGTGCCAGCAGCCAAAGTCCCGGGACAGGGAACTATGGCTACACCTTC.

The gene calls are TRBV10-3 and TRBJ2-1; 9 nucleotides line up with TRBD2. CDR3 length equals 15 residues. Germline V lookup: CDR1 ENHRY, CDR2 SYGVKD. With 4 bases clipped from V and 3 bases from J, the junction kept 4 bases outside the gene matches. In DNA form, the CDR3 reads TGTGCCATCAGTGTCGGCGGGGGGGTCTACAATGAGCAGTTCTTC. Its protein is CAISVGGGVYNEQFF.

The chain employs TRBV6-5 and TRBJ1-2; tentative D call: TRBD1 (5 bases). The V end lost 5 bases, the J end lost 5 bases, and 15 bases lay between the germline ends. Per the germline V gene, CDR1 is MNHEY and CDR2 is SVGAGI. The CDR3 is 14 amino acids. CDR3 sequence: CASSAFQGGYGYTF. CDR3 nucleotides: TGTGCCAGCAGTGCGTTCCAGGGAGGATATGGCTACACCTTC.

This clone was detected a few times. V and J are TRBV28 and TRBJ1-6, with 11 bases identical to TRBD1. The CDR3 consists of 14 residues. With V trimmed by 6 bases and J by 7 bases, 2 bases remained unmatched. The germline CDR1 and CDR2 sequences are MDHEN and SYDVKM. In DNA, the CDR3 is TGTGCCAGCAGACGGACAGGGGGCAATTCACCCCTCCACTTT. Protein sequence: CASRRTGGNSPLHF.

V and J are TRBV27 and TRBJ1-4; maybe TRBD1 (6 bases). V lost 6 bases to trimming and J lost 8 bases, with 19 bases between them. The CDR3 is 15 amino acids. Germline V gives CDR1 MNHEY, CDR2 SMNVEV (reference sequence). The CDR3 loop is CASSRDYRDREKLFF. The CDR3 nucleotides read TGTGCCAGCAGCCGAGATTACAGGGATCGGGAAAAACTGTTTTTT. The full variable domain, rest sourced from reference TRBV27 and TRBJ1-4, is EAQVTQNPRYLITVTGKKLTVTCSQNMNHEYMSWYRQDPGLGLRQIYYSMNVEVTDKGDVPEGYKVSRKEKRNFPLILESPSPNQTSLYFCASSRDYRDREKLFFGSGTQLSVL.

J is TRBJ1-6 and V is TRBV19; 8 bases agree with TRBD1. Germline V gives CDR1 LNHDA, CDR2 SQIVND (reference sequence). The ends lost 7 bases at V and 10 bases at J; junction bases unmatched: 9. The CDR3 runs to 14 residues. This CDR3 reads CASKRQGMGSPLHF. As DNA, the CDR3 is TGTGCCAGTAAGCGACAGGGGATGGGATCACCCCTCCACTTT. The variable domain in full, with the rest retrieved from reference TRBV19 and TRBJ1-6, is DGGITQSPKYLFRKEGQNVTLSCEQNLNHDAMYWYRQDPGQGLRLIYYSQIVNDFQKGDIAEGYSVSREKKESFPLTVTSAQKNPTAFYLCASKRQGMGSPLHFGNGTRLTVT.

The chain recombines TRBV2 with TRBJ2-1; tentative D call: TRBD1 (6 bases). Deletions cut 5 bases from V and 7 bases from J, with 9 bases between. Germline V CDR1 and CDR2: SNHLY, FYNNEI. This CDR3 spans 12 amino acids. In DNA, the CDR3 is TGTGCCAGCAGTCCAGGGGTAAATGAGCAGTTCTTC. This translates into CASSPGVNEQFF. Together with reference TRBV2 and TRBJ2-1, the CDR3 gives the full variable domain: EPEVTQTPSHQVTQMGQEVILRCVPISNHLYFYWYRQILGQKVEFLVSFYNNEISEKSEIFDDQFSVERPDGSNFTLKIRSTKLEDSAMYFCASSPGVNEQFFGPGTRLTVL.

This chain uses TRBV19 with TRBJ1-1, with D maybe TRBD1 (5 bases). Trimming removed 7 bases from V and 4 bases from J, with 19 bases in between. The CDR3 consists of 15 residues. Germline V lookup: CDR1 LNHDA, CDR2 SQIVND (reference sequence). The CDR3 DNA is TGTGCCAGTATGGACCTGGGCGGGGGGGGCACTGAAGCTTTCTTT. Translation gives CASMDLGGGGTEAFF.

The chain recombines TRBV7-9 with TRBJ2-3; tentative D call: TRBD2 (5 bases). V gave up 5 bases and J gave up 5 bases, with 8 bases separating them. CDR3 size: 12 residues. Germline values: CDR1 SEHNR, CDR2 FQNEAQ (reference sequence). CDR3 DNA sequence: TGTGCCAGCAGCATACTAGAAGATACGCAGTATTTT. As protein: CASSILEDTQYF.

The CDR3 DNA sequence: TGCGCCAGCAGGGGACAACGGAACACTGAAGCTTTCTTT. Amino acids: CASRGQRNTEAFF. This rearrangement joins TRBV10-2 to TRBJ1-1, with D possibly being TRBD1 (6 bases). This CDR3 comprises 13 residues. CDR1 and CDR2 from the germline V gene are WSHSY and SAAADI. Trimming left V 6 bases short and J 1 base short, with 9 bases between.

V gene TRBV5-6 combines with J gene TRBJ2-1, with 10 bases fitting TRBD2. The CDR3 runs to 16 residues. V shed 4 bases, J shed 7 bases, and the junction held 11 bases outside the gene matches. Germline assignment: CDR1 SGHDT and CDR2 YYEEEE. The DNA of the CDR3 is TGTGCCAGCAGCCGAATAGGGACTAGCGAGAGAAATGAGCAGTTCTTC. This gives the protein CASSRIGTSERNEQFF.

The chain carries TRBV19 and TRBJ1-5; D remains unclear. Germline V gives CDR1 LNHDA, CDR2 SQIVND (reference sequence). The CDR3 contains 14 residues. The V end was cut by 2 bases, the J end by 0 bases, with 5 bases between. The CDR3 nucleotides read TGTGCCAGTAGTATAACGGGTAGCAATCAGCCCCAGCATTTT. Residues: CASSITGSNQPQHF.

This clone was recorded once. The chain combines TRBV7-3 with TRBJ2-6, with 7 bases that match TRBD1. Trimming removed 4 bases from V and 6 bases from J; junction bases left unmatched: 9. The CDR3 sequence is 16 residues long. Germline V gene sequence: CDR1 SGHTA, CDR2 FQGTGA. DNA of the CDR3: TGTGCCAGCAGCTCACTGACAGGGAACGAGGCCAACGTCCTGACTTTC. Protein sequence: CASSSLTGNEANVLTF.

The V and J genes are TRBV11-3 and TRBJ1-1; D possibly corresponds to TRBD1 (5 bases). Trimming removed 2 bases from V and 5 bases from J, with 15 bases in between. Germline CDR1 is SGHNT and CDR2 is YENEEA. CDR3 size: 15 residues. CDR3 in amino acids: CASSLIRGKGTEAFF. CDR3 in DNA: TGTGCCAGCAGCTTAATCCGGGGGAAGGGGACTGAAGCTTTCTTT.

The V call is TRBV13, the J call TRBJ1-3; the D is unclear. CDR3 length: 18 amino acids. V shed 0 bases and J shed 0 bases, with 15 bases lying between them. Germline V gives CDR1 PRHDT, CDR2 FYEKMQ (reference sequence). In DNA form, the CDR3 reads TGTGCCAGCAGCTTAGGGCCGAATCCCGCTAGCTCTGGAAACACCATATATTTT. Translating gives CASSLGPNPASSGNTIYF.

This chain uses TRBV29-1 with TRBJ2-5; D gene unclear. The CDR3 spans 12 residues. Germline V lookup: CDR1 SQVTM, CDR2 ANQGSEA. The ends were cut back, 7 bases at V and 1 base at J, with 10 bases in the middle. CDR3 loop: CSAQPLQETQYF. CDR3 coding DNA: TGCAGCGCCCAACCACTCCAAGAGACCCAGTACTTC.

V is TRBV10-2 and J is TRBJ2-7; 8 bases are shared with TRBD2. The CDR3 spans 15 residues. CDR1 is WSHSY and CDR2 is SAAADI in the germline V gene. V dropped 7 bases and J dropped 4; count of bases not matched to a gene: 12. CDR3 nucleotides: TGCGCCAGCAAAAAGCAAGCGGGGGTTATGTACGAGCAGTACTTC. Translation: CASKKQAGVMYEQYF.